The 21 T cell receptor beta chains reported below all come from one sample, sequenced in a study of T cells in Graves' hyperthyroidism and ophthalmopathy. Researchers amplified the TCR beta CDR3 regions from RNA transcripts. TCR CDR3 underwent first-round RT-PCR with the HTBI primer set. A single record per CDR3 protein comes from TCRdb applying MiXCR to the multiplex PCR reads. The sample consists of under 800,000 distinct CDR3 sequences, about 15% of them appearing once. Specimen: blood. Receptors were obtained from a woman between 18 and 29 years old with Graves' hyperthyroidism.

This clonotype was seen a few times. The chain employs TRBV13 and TRBJ2-2, with 13 nucleotides matching TRBD2. Germline V gene lookup returns CDR1 PRHDT and CDR2 FYEKMQ (reference sequence). The junction had 11 bases not matched to a gene; V was cut back by 5 bases and J by 8 bases. The CDR3 is made up of 17 amino acids. The CDR3 protein is CASSHIGLAGAGGELFF. The CDR3 DNA sequence: TGTGCCAGCAGCCATATTGGACTAGCGGGAGCAGGAGGGGAGCTGTTTTTT.

This clonotype showed up many times. The chain employs TRBV12-3 or TRBV12-4 and TRBJ2-7, with a tentative D call TRBD2 (6 bases). This CDR3 is built from 16 residues. V dropped 1 base and J dropped 4 bases, with 17 bases sitting between them. The CDR3 DNA is TGTGCCAGCAGTTTAGGTAGCGGTAAAGTGCCATACGAGCAGTACTTC. Residues: CASSLGSGKVPYEQYF.

This clonotype was seen repeatedly, ten times or more. V and J are TRBV20-1 and TRBJ2-7, with 10 bases aligning to TRBD2. Germline V gene lookup returns CDR1 DFQATT and CDR2 SNEGSKA (reference sequence). V lost 3 bases to trimming and J lost 4 bases; unmatched junction nucleotides: 6. This CDR3 contains 14 residues. CDR3 sequence reads: CSASEREGPYEQYF. In DNA, the CDR3 is TGCAGTGCTAGTGAGCGGGAGGGCCCGTACGAGCAGTACTTC.

This clonotype appeared a few times. This sequence joins TRBV9 and TRBJ2-1; D may be TRBD1 or TRBD2 (5 bases each). The length of the CDR3 is 14 residues. Looked up from germline, CDR1 is SGDLS and CDR2 is YYNGEE. The V gene lost 4 bases and the J gene lost 6 bases, with 14 bases spanning the gap. In DNA form, the CDR3 reads TGTGCCAGCAGCCCCCCCGGGACGTTCAATGAGCAGTTCTTC. This codes for CASSPPGTFNEQFF.

This clonotype appeared many times. V and J are TRBV7-8 and TRBJ2-7; D not certain. The V gene's germline CDR1 is SGHVS and CDR2 FQNEAQ. Between the trimmed V and J ends, which lost 2 bases and 2 bases, there was a span of 13 bases. This CDR3 is 15 amino acids long. For the CDR3, the DNA is TGTGCCAGCAGCTTACAACAATCCGCGACCTACGAGCAGTACTTC. Translated, it gives CASSLQQSATYEQYF.

The J gene is TRBJ1-2, the V gene TRBV6-1, with D hard to call. The germline V gene encodes CDR1 MNHNS and CDR2 SASEGT. The CDR3 totals 11 residues. CDR3 bases: TGTGCTACCACATTAAACTATGGCTACACCTTC. Protein: CATTLNYGYTF.

This clonotype was observed many times. CDR3 loop: CSVEDGHWGSEAFF. The CDR3 DNA sequence: TGCAGCGTTGAAGATGGCCACTGGGGGTCTGAAGCTTTCTTT. The rearrangement joins TRBV29-1 to TRBJ1-1, with D perhaps TRBD1 (5 bases). Germline loops: CDR1 SQVTM, CDR2 ANQGSEA. Trimming removed 0 bases at V and 6 bases at J, with 14 bases between. The length of the CDR3 is 14 residues.

This clonotype occurred many times. This chain connects TRBV28 to TRBJ2-5, with a weak D call TRBD1 (6 bases). The length of the CDR3 is 16 residues. Germline loops: CDR1 MDHEN, CDR2 SYDVKM. The V and J ends lost 4 bases and 1 base respectively, with 16 bases between them. This CDR3 reads CASSSPGQKSQETQYF. DNA of the CDR3: TGTGCCAGCAGTTCACCCGGACAGAAGTCCCAAGAGACCCAGTACTTC.

This clonotype has only a few counts. The V call is TRBV5-5, the J call TRBJ1-5, with TRBD1 as a possible D gene (6 bases). This CDR3 spans 16 amino acids. Per the germline V gene, CDR1 is SGHKS and CDR2 is YYEKEE (reference sequence). Trimming left V 4 bases short and J 3 bases short, with 17 bases between. The CDR3 region is CASSLLLTGPNQPQHF. CDR3 DNA: TGTGCCAGCAGCCTACTATTGACAGGCCCCAATCAGCCCCAGCATTTT. The variable domain in full, completed from reference TRBV5-5 and TRBJ1-5, reads DAGVTQSPTHLIKTRGQQVTLRCSPISGHKSVSWYQQVLGQGPQFIFQYYEKEERGRGNFPDRFSARQFPNYSSELNVNALLLGDSALYLCASSLLLTGPNQPQHFGDGTRLSIL.

J is TRBJ2-1 and V is TRBV19; unclear D gene. The CDR3 has 21 residues. Germline loops: CDR1 LNHDA, CDR2 SQIVND (reference sequence). Trimming removed 4 bases at V and 4 bases at J, with 32 bases between. For the CDR3, the DNA is TGTGCCAGTAGTAACGCTCTCCCGACAATCCCCTACCTCTCGCCATACAATGAGCAGTTCTTC. Translated, it gives CASSNALPTIPYLSPYNEQFF.

The chain combines TRBV20-1 with TRBJ2-5; 8 bases fit TRBD1. J lost 5 bases, V lost 5 bases, and 4 bases had no gene match. Looked up from germline, CDR1 is DFQATT and CDR2 is SNEGSKA (reference sequence). The CDR3 length is 12 residues. The CDR3 region is CSAGQGLETQYF. DNA for the CDR3: TGCAGTGCTGGACAGGGTCTCGAGACCCAGTACTTC.

This clonotype was recorded at least ten times. The rearrangement links TRBV6-1 to TRBJ2-2; no definite D call. The germline CDR1 and CDR2 sequences are MNHNS and SASEGT. Trimming removed 7 bases at V and 3 bases at J, with 15 bases between. The CDR3 contains 15 residues. In nucleotides, the CDR3 is TGTGCCAGCACCACAGAGTGGTTTGACACCGGGGAGCTGTTTTTT. Amino acids: CASTTEWFDTGELFF.

Ten or more counts support this clonotype. The rearrangement joins TRBV20-1 to TRBJ2-7; TRBD1 or TRBD2 may be the D gene (5 bases each). Germline V gene lookup returns CDR1 DFQATT and CDR2 SNEGSKA (reference sequence). V was trimmed by 3 bases and J by 1 base, leaving 16 bases between them. The CDR3 covers 15 residues. The CDR3 sequence: CSARGPPGRSYEQYF. For the CDR3, the DNA is TGCAGTGCTAGGGGACCTCCGGGACGGTCCTACGAGCAGTACTTC.

The chain has TRBV12-3 or TRBV12-4 and TRBJ2-5; D may correspond to TRBD1 or TRBD2 (5 bases each). The CDR3 length is 16 residues. Between the trimmed V and J ends, which lost 6 bases and 5 bases, there was a span of 22 bases. CDR3: CASSSDVLGTGETQYF. For the CDR3, the DNA is TGTGCCAGCAGCTCGGACGTATTAGGGACCGGCGAGACCCAGTACTTC.

Ten or more counts support this clonotype. The J gene is TRBJ1-4, the V gene TRBV28; D gene unclear. V shed 7 bases and J shed 4 bases, with 22 bases lying between them. Germline-derived CDR1 and CDR2 are MDHEN and SYDVKM. CDR3 length equals 17 residues. For the CDR3, the DNA is TGTGCCAGCACCACCTTCCCCGGTAGGCGCAGTAATGAAAAACTGTTTTTT. This sequence encodes CASTTFPGRRSNEKLFF.

This clonotype was picked up a small number of times. At one end, the junction sequence differs from germline, possibly due to a read error. This chain uses TRBV7-2 with TRBJ2-1; 14 bases align to TRBD2. Germline V gives CDR1 SGHTA, CDR2 FQGNSA. The CDR3 contains 15 residues. The CDR3: CASRGLAGVYNEQFF. CDR3 bases: TGTGCTAGCAGGGGACTAGCGGGAGTCTACAATGAGCAGTTCTTC. The full variable domain, rest sourced from reference TRBV7-2 and TRBJ2-1, is GAGVSQSPSNKVTEKGKDVELRCDPISGHTALYWYRQSLGQGLEFLIYFQGNSAPDKSGLPSDRFSAERTGGSVSTLTIQRTQQEDSAVYLCASRGLAGVYNEQFFGPGTRLTVL.

In its sample, this clonotype was seen a few times. J is TRBJ2-1 and V is TRBV7-8; TRBD2 matches at 12 bases. The CDR3 sequence is 16 residues long. V dropped 1 base and J dropped 10; count of bases not matched to a gene: 8. Germline CDR1 is SGHVS and CDR2 is FQNEAQ. CDR3 residues: CASSLDLAGGPVEQFF. CDR3 DNA: TGTGCCAGCAGCTTAGATCTAGCGGGAGGGCCAGTAGAGCAGTTCTTC.

DNA for the CDR3: TGCGCCAGCGAAAATAGCGGATTCACAGATACGCAGTATTTT. Translating it yields CASENSGFTDTQYF. The chain couples TRBV10-2 to TRBJ2-3, with D possibly matching TRBD2 (6 bases). The CDR3 totals 14 residues. Trimming removed 8 bases from V and 2 bases from J, with 14 bases in between. The germline CDR1 and CDR2 sequences are WSHSY and SAAADI.

This clonotype was counted a few times. The V and J genes are TRBV29-1 and TRBJ2-7; 9 positions agree with TRBD1. The CDR3 consists of 12 residues. CDR1 is SQVTM and CDR2 is ANQGSEA in the germline V gene. The V segment lost 7 bases and the J segment 3 bases; nucleotides outside the gene matches: 4. CDR3 sequence reads: CSAGGQGYEQYF. As DNA, the CDR3 is TGCAGCGCCGGGGGACAGGGCTACGAGCAGTACTTC.

This clonotype showed up many times. The J gene is TRBJ1-2, the V gene TRBV11-2; 7 nucleotides agree with TRBD1. Germline V gene lookup returns CDR1 SGHAT and CDR2 FQNNGV. V was pared by 4 bases and J by 3 bases, with 17 bases of the junction left unmatched. The CDR3 contains 18 residues. This chain's CDR3 is CASSSIKGGNIIDYGYTF. CDR3 DNA: TGTGCCAGCAGCTCCATTAAAGGGGGCAATATCATTGACTATGGCTACACCTTC.

The chain uses TRBV6-5 and TRBJ2-3; 7 bases are a match to TRBD2. The germline V gene encodes CDR1 MNHEY and CDR2 SVGAGI. V lost 0 bases and J lost 2; bases outside the gene matches: 8. The CDR3 consists of 17 residues. The CDR3 coding sequence is TGTGCCAGCAGTTACTCGGCTAGCGGAGGGGTCACAGATACGCAGTATTTT. Residues: CASSYSASGGVTDTQYF.